The T cell receptor beta chain under discussion was sequenced for a study of T cell repertoires in cytomegalovirus infection. As regards this clonotype: Its specificity is not known.

TCRdb processed the reads anew with MiXCR; each CDR3 protein has one entry. The sample shows roughly 500,000 distinct CDR3 sequences, 40% to 50% of them seen only once. The V end was cut by 4 bases, the J end by 4 bases, with 13 bases between. The germline CDR1 and CDR2 sequences are SGHAT and FQNNGV. This CDR3 has 15 amino acids. The chain employs TRBV11-2 and TRBJ2-2, with D tentatively TRBD1 (6 bases). This receptor was taken from a human donor in good health (CMV status not recorded). Some clones in this sample may be carry-over from other donors' samples. The sample here was cultured PBMCs, taken from culture after CMV antigen stimulation. The CDR3 spells CASSSQGFGTGELFF. CDR3 sequence (DNA): TGTGCCAGCAGCTCACAGGGTTTTGGCACCGGGGAGCTGTTTTTT.